Below, one T cell receptor (beta chain) is given with its context. This specimen comes from a study of CD8+CD57+ T cells in acquired aplastic anemia. The CDR3 extends over 16 amino acids. Germline-derived CDR1 and CDR2 are LNHDA and SQIVND (reference sequence). V was trimmed by 5 bases and J by 0 bases, leaving 14 bases between them. Genomic DNA, serving as template, underwent TCR beta VDJ and CDR3 profiling. TCRdb re-called the reads through MiXCR, storing one row per CDR3 protein. Among around 150,000 distinct CDR3 sequences listed, 70% to 80% were seen once. It was patients with CD8+CD57+ cell expansion by flow cytometry who were chosen for sequencing.

The chain joins TRBV19 to TRBJ1-5, with TRBD1 as a possible D gene (5 bases). Sequenced material: sorted CD4+, CD8+, or CD8+CD57+ T cells (not recorded which) from PBMCs. The receptor was isolated from a human donor with aplastic anemia. The CDR3 spells CASSWVTGYSNQPQHF. The CDR3 coding sequence is TGTGCCAGTAGTTGGGTCACAGGTTATAGCAATCAGCCCCAGCATTTT.